These 28 T cell receptor beta chains share one sample of origin, sequenced in a study of OX40 agonist ivuxolimab in advanced cancers. The library was generated by the immunoSEQ multiplex PCR assay. TCRdb stores this immuneACCESS table with in-frame sequences only. Part of the clones is absent; in the studies checked, under half of the shortfall reflects unresolved V genes, and no reason is known for the rest. This sample has about 94,000 clones in its table, and approximately 93% of those were observed once. In total, the top ten clones hold around 0.18% of the sample. Sequenced here: CD4+ or CD8+ T cells sorted from blood, sampled in a trial of the OX40 agonist ivuxolimab. These receptors were taken from an adult with an advanced solid tumor such as melanoma, head and neck, liver or kidney cancer.

The chain employs TRBV14 and TRBJ2-5; weak D call: TRBD2 (5 bases). Germline values: CDR1 SGHDN, CDR2 FVKESK. This CDR3 has 13 residues. The germline V and J ends were trimmed by 6 bases and 4 bases, with 12 bases remaining between them. CDR3 amino acids: CASRRTAGETQYF. The CDR3 nucleotides read TGTGCCAGCAGGCGGACGGCGGGAGAGACCCAGTACTTC.

The chain uses TRBV7-2 and TRBJ2-1; 13 nucleotides line up with TRBD2. CDR1 and CDR2 (germline): SGHTA, FQGNSA. J lost 4 bases, V lost 4 bases, and 1 base had no gene match. The CDR3 is made up of 15 amino acids. CDR3 amino acids: CASSWTSGSYNEQFF. DNA of the CDR3: TGTGCCAGCAGCTGGACTAGCGGGAGTTACAATGAGCAGTTCTTC.

The V and J genes are TRBV6-5 and TRBJ2-7; possible D gene TRBD1, 6 bases. The CDR3 covers 13 residues. V was clipped by 7 bases and J by 5 bases, with 15 bases between them. Germline V lookup: CDR1 MNHEY, CDR2 SVGAGI. The CDR3 here is CASKQGQRDEQYF. In DNA form, the CDR3 reads TGTGCCAGCAAGCAGGGGCAGCGCGACGAGCAGTACTTC.

The V gene is TRBV21-1, the J gene TRBJ2-7; the table's TRBD1 call for D was not verified on the DNA. TRBV21-1 is noted as a pseudogene. CDR3 length: 15 residues. Written as DNA, the CDR3 is TGTGCCAGCAGCAAAGTATACAGGGATCTGCACGAGCAGTACTTC. Translated, it gives CASSKVYRDLHEQYF.

This sequence joins TRBV7-3 and TRBJ1-5; D is perhaps TRBD1 (5 bases). V was trimmed by 5 bases and J by 4 bases, leaving 9 bases between them. The CDR3 consists of 13 residues. Per the germline V gene, CDR1 is SGHTA and CDR2 is FQGTGA. CDR3 sequence: CASSAGGNQPQHF. The CDR3 region has the DNA TGTGCCAGCAGCGCTGGGGGAAATCAGCCCCAGCATTTT.

The rearrangement links TRBV7-9 to TRBJ2-3; D is perhaps TRBD2 (5 bases). The CDR3 totals 15 residues. Trimming stripped 1 base from V and 2 bases from J, with 10 bases between. In germline, CDR1 is SEHNR, CDR2 FQNEAQ (reference sequence). The CDR3 DNA reads as TGTGCCAGCAGCTTAGGAGGGATACCCACAGATACGCAGTATTTT. It translates to CASSLGGIPTDTQYF.

This chain links TRBV4-3 with TRBJ2-4; D uncertain. Trimming removed 4 bases from V and 9 bases from J, with 16 bases in between. This CDR3 spans 14 amino acids. Germline V gene sequence: CDR1 LGHNA, CDR2 YSLEER. For the CDR3, the DNA is TGCGCCAGCAGCCCGGACCCGGGCGCGGTCATTCAGTACTTC. Its translation is CASSPDPGAVIQYF.

To note about this clone: The sample has other DNA sequences that encode this CDR3 too. This rearrangement joins TRBV7-2 to TRBJ2-3; D may be TRBD1 or TRBD2 (6 bases each). The CDR3 contains 13 residues. CDR1 is SGHTA, CDR2 FQGNSA, per germline. With 9 bases removed from V and 0 bases from J, the gap between germline ends came to 10 bases. The chain's CDR3 is CASRGPSTDTQYF. The DNA of the CDR3 is TGTGCCAGTCGGGGGCCTAGCACAGATACGCAGTATTTT.

This chain connects TRBV27 to TRBJ1-1; 9 bases map to TRBD1. The CDR3 is 14 residues long. Losses at the gene ends were 8 bases for V and 7 bases for J; bases not matched to a gene: 11. The germline CDR1 and CDR2 sequences are MNHEY and SMNVEV (reference sequence). The CDR3 sequence: CASSRTGALREAFF. DNA of the CDR3: TGTGCCAGCTCTAGGACAGGGGCCCTCCGTGAAGCTTTCTTT.

This clone was seen just once. This chain joins TRBV11-2 and TRBJ2-7; TRBD2 matches at 11 bases. There are 16 residues in the CDR3. The V and J ends lost 5 bases and 3 bases, in that order; junction bases with no gene match: 9. Germline loops: CDR1 SGHAT, CDR2 FQNNGV. Here the CDR3 reads CASSPPGTSGIYEQYF. The CDR3 DNA follows: TGTGCCAGCAGCCCCCCCGGGACTAGCGGCATCTACGAGCAGTACTTC.

The table lists this clone with a count of one. The gene calls are TRBV15 and TRBJ1-2; D is undetermined. Germline V CDR1 and CDR2: LNHNV, YYDKDF (reference sequence). CDR3 length: 15 residues. Trimming removed 1 base from V and 4 bases from J, with 13 bases in between. CDR3 residues: CATSRGRQVVYGYTF. The CDR3 coding sequence is TGTGCCACCAGCAGAGGGCGGCAGGTGGTCTATGGCTACACCTTC.

V usage is TRBV5-5 and J usage is TRBJ2-3; D call uncertain. The V gene lost 3 bases and the J gene lost 6 bases, with 17 bases spanning the gap. The CDR3 length is 15 residues. Germline CDR1 SGHKS, CDR2 YYEKEE (reference sequence). This CDR3 reads CASSSSRNLVDTQYF. The DNA for the CDR3 is TGTGCCAGCAGCTCCTCTAGGAACTTAGTTGATACGCAGTATTTT.

The chain uses TRBV6-6 and TRBJ2-7; 12 bases agree with TRBD2. The CDR3 runs to 15 residues. V gave up 2 bases and J gave up 5 bases; unmatched junction bases: 4. Germline CDR1 and CDR2: MNHNY and SVGAGI (reference sequence). The CDR3 nucleotides are TGTGCCAGCAGTTACGGGGCTAGCGGGAGGGACGAGCAGTACTTC. Translating gives CASSYGASGRDEQYF.

This chain uses TRBV11-3 with TRBJ2-3; tentatively, D is TRBD1 (6 bases). The germline gives CDR1 SGHNT, CDR2 YENEEA. This CDR3 comprises 16 residues. Between the trimmed V and J ends, which lost 5 bases and 0 bases, there was a span of 15 bases. The CDR3 sequence: CASSPQTGSSTDTQYF. The CDR3 nucleotides read TGTGCCAGCAGCCCGCAGACAGGAAGTAGCACAGATACGCAGTATTTT.

The rearrangement links TRBV6-1 to TRBJ1-1; perhaps TRBD1 as D (6 bases). V lost 6 bases and J 1 base, leaving 15 bases between the germline ends. Per germline, CDR1 MNHNS and CDR2 SASEGT. The CDR3 runs 15 residues. The CDR3 spells CASRNNPGQNTEAFF. The CDR3 bases are TGTGCCAGCAGAAACAACCCGGGACAGAACACTGAAGCTTTCTTT.

The V call is TRBV23-1, the J call TRBJ2-5, with a tentative D call TRBD1 (7 bases). TRBV23-1 is placed among ORFs of uncertain function. Trimming shortened V by 1 base and J by 2 bases, and 11 bases separated the two germline ends. CDR3 length equals 15 residues. CDR3 sequence (DNA): TGCGCCAGCAGTCAATGGAGGGGGCCACAAGAGACCCAGTACTTC. This encodes CASSQWRGPQETQYF.

The chain joins TRBV19 to TRBJ2-7, with D perhaps given as TRBD1 or TRBD2 (5 bases each). V dropped 3 bases and J dropped 1 base, with 13 bases sitting between them. Germline CDR1 and CDR2: LNHDA and SQIVND (reference sequence). The CDR3 contains 15 residues. The CDR3 DNA follows: TGTGCCAGTAGTATGGAGAGGGGACGATCCTACGAGCAGTACTTC. As protein: CASSMERGRSYEQYF.

J is TRBJ1-2 and V is TRBV29-1, with D possibly TRBD1 on 5 matching bases. Germline loops: CDR1 SQVTM, CDR2 ANQGSEA. The V and J ends lost 8 bases and 8 bases respectively, with 18 bases between them. The CDR3 has 12 amino acids. As DNA, the CDR3 is TGCAGCACCCGGGGCAGGGAGAACGGCTACACCTTC. Residues: CSTRGRENGYTF.

In this sample, this clone turned up a few times. This chain links TRBV7-2 with TRBJ1-3; 7 nucleotides align to TRBD1. The junction had 3 bases not matched to a gene; V was cut back by 1 base and J by 3 bases. The CDR3 runs 15 residues. CDR1 SGHTA and CDR2 FQGNSA come from the germline V gene. In DNA form, the CDR3 reads TGTGCCAGCAGCTTAGTAGGGGGCGGTGGAAACACCATATATTTT. Protein: CASSLVGGGGNTIYF.

The chain has TRBV19 and TRBJ1-1; a weak D match, TRBD1 (6 bases). The germline V gene has CDR1 LNHDA and CDR2 SQIVND (reference sequence). This CDR3 region has 15 residues. V was clipped by 3 bases and J by 9 bases, with 20 bases between them. The CDR3 loop reads CASSMKAGASGKAFF. CDR3 nucleotide sequence: TGTGCCAGTAGTATGAAAGCGGGGGCCTCGGGGAAAGCTTTCTTT.

The chain joins TRBV7-2 to TRBJ2-7, with D hard to call. The V and J ends lost 5 bases and 4 bases respectively, with 15 bases between them. The germline V gene encodes CDR1 SGHTA and CDR2 FQGNSA. The CDR3 is 14 residues long. The CDR3 reads CASSRPPLTYEQYF. The CDR3 coding sequence is TGTGCCAGCAGCCGGCCCCCCTTAACGTACGAGCAGTACTTC.

The gene calls are TRBV19 and TRBJ2-5; D might be TRBD1 (6 bases). The V gene's germline CDR1 is LNHDA and CDR2 SQIVND (reference sequence). With 5 bases removed from V and 5 bases from J, the gap between germline ends came to 12 bases. This CDR3 is built from 13 residues. The CDR3 reads CASSQLGAETQYF. Written as DNA, the CDR3 is TGTGCCAGTAGTCAGTTGGGGGCGGAGACCCAGTACTTC.

The chain joins TRBV9 to TRBJ2-7, with TRBD2 matching over 11 bases. J lost 4 bases, V lost 4 bases, and 13 bases had no gene match. CDR3 length equals 17 residues. Germline V gives CDR1 SGDLS, CDR2 YYNGEE. As DNA, the CDR3 is TGTGCCAGCAGCCCCGCCCTAGCGGGGGGCAAGGTATACGAGCAGTACTTC. Translated, it gives CASSPALAGGKVYEQYF.

The chain recombines TRBV11-3 with TRBJ2-5; unclear D gene. Germline CDR1 SGHNT, CDR2 YENEEA. Between the trimmed V and J ends, which lost 5 bases and 5 bases, there was a span of 12 bases. CDR3 length equals 13 residues. The CDR3 sequence is CASSRGWSETQYF. The CDR3 coding sequence is TGTGCCAGCAGCCGAGGATGGAGCGAGACCCAGTACTTC. The complete variable domain, with remaining parts taken from reference TRBV11-3 and TRBJ2-5, reads EAGVVQSPRYKIIEKKQPVAFWCNPISGHNTLYWYLQNLGQGPELLIRYENEEAVDDSQLPKDRFSAERLKGVDSTLKIQPAELGDSAVYLCASSRGWSETQYFGPGTRLLVL.

The chain combines TRBV6-5 with TRBJ1-2, with 7 bases that match TRBD1. Germline values: CDR1 MNHEY, CDR2 SVGAGI. The CDR3 is 14 residues long. Germline trimming cut 6 bases from V and 7 bases from J; bases unmatched to any gene: 11. CDR3 region: CASSHDRASGGYTF. CDR3 bases: TGTGCCAGCAGCCACGACAGGGCTTCGGGTGGCTACACCTTC.

Here the CDR3 reads CASSIGGGRETQYF. Here the CDR3 DNA reads TGTGCCAGCAGCATTGGAGGGGGCCGGGAGACCCAGTACTTC. The chain links TRBV9 to TRBJ2-5, with D possibly matching TRBD1 (7 bases). Trimming removed 4 bases at V and 5 bases at J, with 15 bases between. Germline loops: CDR1 SGDLS, CDR2 YYNGEE. The CDR3 is made up of 14 amino acids.

The CDR3 here is CASRSPSSTNEKLFF. CDR3 nucleotide sequence: TGCGCCAGCCGATCTCCCTCGTCAACTAATGAAAAACTGTTTTTT. V gene TRBV5-1 combines with J gene TRBJ1-4; D remains ambiguous. The CDR3 consists of 15 residues. V dropped 7 bases and J dropped 0 bases, with 13 bases sitting between them. The V gene's germline CDR1 is SGHRS and CDR2 YFSETQ.

V is TRBV19 and J is TRBJ1-1, with 9 bases that match TRBD1. CDR1 LNHDA and CDR2 SQIVND come from the germline V gene (reference sequence). The CDR3 is 15 residues long. V was pared by 6 bases and J by 1 base, with 6 bases of the junction left unmatched. CDR3 sequence: CASSKPGQGNTEAFF. CDR3 sequence (DNA): TGTGCCAGTAGCAAGCCGGGACAGGGGAACACTGAAGCTTTCTTT.